Shown below are 6 T cell receptor beta chains from a single sample sequenced in a study of blood T cell repertoires in COVID-19. This table comes from immunoSEQ multiplex PCR, and its TCRdb copy is limited to in-frame clones, with some not included. The sample gives just over 150,000 clones, approximately 80% of which show up once; 7% is in the top ten. Sequencing was performed on peripheral blood. Receptors originate from a woman in her 40s with COVID-19, enrolled during active disease.

V gene TRBV5-5 combines with J gene TRBJ1-1, with D maybe TRBD1 (6 bases). CDR1 and CDR2 from the germline V gene are SGHKS and YYEKEE (reference sequence). Trimming stripped 4 bases from V and 2 bases from J, with 12 bases between. This CDR3 spans 14 amino acids. CDR3 sequence: CASSTGQSNTEAFF. The CDR3 DNA follows: TGTGCCAGCAGCACAGGACAGAGCAACACTGAAGCTTTCTTT.

In DNA form, the CDR3 reads TGTGCCAGCAGCCAAGCCGACAGTAGTTATGGCTACACCTTC. Protein product: CASSQADSSYGYTF. The chain joins TRBV3-1 (or the pseudogene TRBV3-2) to TRBJ1-2; D is possibly TRBD1 (5 bases). V lost 1 base and J 5 bases, leaving 11 bases between the germline ends. This CDR3 is built from 14 residues. CDR1 LGHDT and CDR2 YNNKEL come from the germline V gene (reference sequence).

The V call is TRBV6-5, the J call TRBJ1-1, with D possibly TRBD1 on 6 matching bases. This CDR3 spans 15 amino acids. V lost 2 bases and J 4 bases, leaving 14 bases between the germline ends. Germline CDR1 and CDR2: MNHEY and SVGAGI. CDR3 residues: CASSYPGDGVTEAFF. DNA of the CDR3: TGTGCCAGCAGTTACCCAGGGGATGGGGTCACTGAAGCTTTCTTT.

This clone was detected once. The rearrangement joins TRBV7-6 to TRBJ2-1; 9 bases are shared with TRBD2. This CDR3 has 15 residues. Unmatched junction bases numbered 4, after V lost 1 base and J lost 6 bases. Germline values: CDR1 SGHVS, CDR2 FNYEAQ. The CDR3 nucleotides are TGTGCCAGCAGCTTAGTTGCGGGGGGGCCCAATGAGCAGTTCTTC. Amino acid sequence: CASSLVAGGPNEQFF.

In this sample, this clone turned up many times. The V gene is TRBV10-2, the J gene TRBJ2-5, with D uncertain. The CDR3 consists of 13 residues. The V gene's germline CDR1 is WSHSY and CDR2 SAAADI. Trimming shortened V by 3 bases and J by 2 bases, and 7 bases separated the two germline ends. CDR3 coding DNA: TGCGCCAGCAGTGAAATACTTCAAGAGACCCAGTACTTC. Protein product: CASSEILQETQYF.

This chain joins TRBV7-9 and TRBJ2-7; tentative D call: TRBD1 (5 bases). This CDR3 spans 15 amino acids. Germline lookup yields CDR1 SEHNR and CDR2 FQNEAQ (reference sequence). Trimming removed 0 bases from V and 3 bases from J, with 12 bases in between. The CDR3 loop reads CASSLAQGINYEQYF. CDR3 DNA sequence: TGTGCCAGCAGCTTAGCCCAGGGCATCAACTACGAGCAGTACTTC. The full variable domain, its missing parts supplied by reference TRBV7-9 and TRBJ2-7, is DTGVSQNPRHKITKRGQNVTFRCDPISEHNRLYWYRQTLGQGPEFLTYFQNEAQLEKSRLLSDRFSAERPKGSFSTLEIQRTEQGDSAMYLCASSLAQGINYEQYFGPGTRLTVT.